What follows are 26 T cell receptor beta chains derived from one specimen sequenced in a study of blood T cell repertoires in COVID-19. Using immunoSEQ multiplex PCR, the repertoire was profiled, and TCRdb retains in-frame clones only, with some absent. The repertoire has about 100,000 clones, about 80% of them found once; the top ten carry roughly 3.4%. The sample consisted of peripheral blood. The receptors shown here come from a woman over 75 with active or convalescent COVID-19.

This sequence joins TRBV19 and TRBJ1-4; no definite D call. Trimming shortened V by 5 bases and J by 7 bases, and 11 bases separated the two germline ends. Germline assignment: CDR1 LNHDA and CDR2 SQIVND (reference sequence). This CDR3 comprises 13 residues. CDR3: CASSLRRGEKLFF. The CDR3 DNA follows: TGTGCCAGTAGTCTTCGTCGGGGTGAAAAACTGTTTTTT. The full variable domain, its missing parts supplied by reference TRBV19 and TRBJ1-4, is DGGITQSPKYLFRKEGQNVTLSCEQNLNHDAMYWYRQDPGQGLRLIYYSQIVNDFQKGDIAEGYSVSREKKESFPLTVTSAQKNPTAFYLCASSLRRGEKLFFGSGTQLSVL.

The rearrangement links TRBV13 to TRBJ1-2, with 10 nucleotides matching TRBD1. This CDR3 contains 15 residues. V was pared by 3 bases and J by 2 bases, with 3 bases of the junction left unmatched. The germline gives CDR1 PRHDT, CDR2 FYEKMQ (reference sequence). CDR3 residues: CASSFRDRGNYGYTF. Here the CDR3 DNA reads TGTGCCAGCAGCTTCCGGGACAGGGGAAACTATGGCTACACCTTC.

V and J are TRBV18 and TRBJ1-2; no clear D gene. V lost 2 bases and J 1 base, leaving 8 bases between the germline ends. The CDR3 has 14 amino acids. Germline CDR1 and CDR2: KGHSH and LQKENI. CDR3 sequence (DNA): TGTGCCAGCTCACCAGAGACACTTAACTATGGCTACACCTTC. It encodes CASSPETLNYGYTF.

This sequence joins TRBV20-1 and TRBJ1-4, with D uncertain. The CDR3 totals 10 residues. V was cut by 3 bases and J by 6 bases, with 2 bases left in between. Germline CDR1 reads DFQATT; CDR2 reads SNEGSKA (reference sequence). The CDR3 region is CSASDEKLFF. CDR3 coding DNA: TGCAGTGCTAGCGATGAAAAACTGTTTTTT.

This clone was seen more than once but under ten times. The V and J genes are TRBV10-1 and TRBJ2-7; TRBD2 agrees at 12 bases. The germline V gene has CDR1 WNHNN and CDR2 SYGVQD (reference sequence). J lost 1 base, V lost 6 bases, and 10 bases had no gene match. The CDR3 spans 17 residues. The CDR3 protein is CASRGGASGRESYEQYF. The CDR3, as DNA: TGCGCCAGCAGGGGAGGAGCTAGCGGGAGGGAGTCCTACGAGCAGTACTTC.

The J gene is TRBJ1-5, the V gene TRBV28; D not resolved. V was pared by 4 bases and J by 7 bases, with 14 bases between. The germline gives CDR1 MDHEN, CDR2 SYDVKM. There are 14 residues in the CDR3. DNA for the CDR3: TGTGCCAGCAGTTCGGGAGGCCTCAGGCAGCCCCAGCATTTT. It specifies CASSSGGLRQPQHF.

V usage is TRBV5-6 and J usage is TRBJ1-3; D call uncertain. Germline V gene sequence: CDR1 SGHDT, CDR2 YYEEEE. Trimming removed 4 bases from V and 0 bases from J, with 8 bases in between. The CDR3 sequence is 14 residues long. CDR3: CASSPGVSGNTIYF. The CDR3 bases are TGTGCCAGCAGCCCCGGAGTCTCTGGAAACACCATATATTTT.

The rearrangement joins TRBV28 to TRBJ1-1; 12 bases are a match to TRBD1. Losses at the gene ends were 7 bases for V and 10 bases for J; bases not matched to a gene: 10. The CDR3 consists of 14 residues. The V gene's germline CDR1 is MDHEN and CDR2 SYDVKM. CDR3 residues: CASIKPGQGAGAFF. Here the CDR3 DNA reads TGTGCCAGCATTAAACCGGGACAGGGGGCCGGAGCTTTCTTT.

This clone was recorded once. The chain has TRBV3-1 (or the pseudogene TRBV3-2) and TRBJ1-2, with D possibly TRBD1 on 5 matching bases. V lost 2 bases to trimming and J lost 8 bases, with 15 bases between them. The germline gives CDR1 LGHDT, CDR2 YNNKEL (reference sequence). This CDR3 has 14 residues. Written as DNA, the CDR3 is TGTGCCAGCAGCCAAAGGCAGGGAAGGAACGGCTACACCTTC. It translates to CASSQRQGRNGYTF.

The V and J genes are TRBV18 and TRBJ1-4; D is ambiguous. CDR3 length equals 13 residues. Germline CDR1 reads KGHSH; CDR2 reads LQKENI. V lost 3 bases and J lost 7, with 9 bases in between. The CDR3 nucleotides are TGTGCCAGCTCACCTTACGGGGTTGAAAAACTGTTTTTT. Protein sequence: CASSPYGVEKLFF.

This clone has just a few counts. The gene calls are TRBV7-9 and TRBJ2-2; D is perhaps TRBD2 (6 bases). This CDR3 contains 14 residues. V was pared by 1 base and J by 5 bases, with 8 bases between. Germline CDR1 SEHNR, CDR2 FQNEAQ (reference sequence). This CDR3 reads CASSLVAGTGELFF. The CDR3 nucleotides read TGTGCCAGCAGCTTAGTGGCGGGAACCGGGGAGCTGTTTTTT.

The chain combines TRBV6-6 with TRBJ1-3; D is undetermined. The CDR3 totals 17 residues. The germline gives CDR1 MNHNY, CDR2 SVGAGI (reference sequence). V lost 5 bases and J lost 1, with 18 bases in between. The CDR3: CASSREGGLRSGNTIYF. CDR3 nucleotides: TGTGCCAGCAGTCGTGAGGGAGGTTTAAGGTCTGGAAACACCATATATTTT.

The chain links TRBV27 to TRBJ1-6; maybe TRBD1 (5 bases). Germline loops: CDR1 MNHEY, CDR2 SMNVEV (reference sequence). Deletions cut 3 bases from V and 6 bases from J, with 15 bases between. The CDR3 runs 16 residues. The CDR3, as DNA: TGTGCCAGCAGTTTGTATTCGGGGGGAAGTAATTCACCCCTCCACTTT. Translating gives CASSLYSGGSNSPLHF.

V usage is TRBV9 and J usage is TRBJ2-3, with 11 bases lining up with TRBD2. Trimming removed 4 bases from V and 3 bases from J; junction bases left unmatched: 4. Germline CDR1 SGDLS, CDR2 YYNGEE. The CDR3 has 15 residues. In nucleotides, the CDR3 is TGTGCCAGCAGCCCGACTAGCGGGAAGACAGATACGCAGTATTTT. This encodes CASSPTSGKTDTQYF. Drawing the rest from reference TRBV9 and TRBJ2-3, the complete variable domain is DSGVTQTPKHLITATGQRVTLRCSPRSGDLSVYWYQQSLDQGLQFLIQYYNGEERAKGNILERFSAQQFPDLHSELNLSSLELGDSALYFCASSPTSGKTDTQYFGPGTRLTVL.

V and J are TRBV28 and TRBJ2-7; D is perhaps TRBD2 (7 bases). Germline V gives CDR1 MDHEN, CDR2 SYDVKM. Trimming cost V 6 bases and J 5 bases, with 17 bases left between them. The CDR3 loop spans 14 amino acids. The CDR3 bases are TGTGCCAGCAGACCCCCGGGGGGCAGGAACGAGCAGTACTTC. Amino acids: CASRPPGGRNEQYF.

The V call is TRBV5-1, the J call TRBJ2-1; 8 bases map to TRBD1. The CDR3 extends over 15 amino acids. The J segment lost 8 bases and the V segment lost 0 bases, leaving 7 bases of the junction unmatched. Germline-derived CDR1 and CDR2 are SGHRS and YFSETQ. The CDR3 region has the DNA TGCGCCAGCAGCTTGGGGGACAGGAAGGGTGATGAGCAGTTCTTC. Its translation is CASSLGDRKGDEQFF.

J is TRBJ2-7 and V is TRBV24-1, with D perhaps TRBD1 (6 bases). V lost 5 bases to trimming and J lost 2 bases, with 12 bases between them. This CDR3 is 14 amino acids long. The V gene's germline CDR1 is KGHDR and CDR2 SFDVKD. CDR3 bases: TGTGCCACCAGTGGTGGGGGCAGTACCTACGAGCAGTACTTC. Protein sequence: CATSGGGSTYEQYF.

The chain couples TRBV7-2 to TRBJ1-3; the D gene is possibly TRBD1 (5 bases). The germline CDR1 and CDR2 sequences are SGHTA and FQGNSA. The CDR3 has 14 amino acids. V lost 5 bases and J lost 4, with 12 bases in between. The CDR3 coding sequence is TGTGCCAGCAGCGTCAGGGTATCCGGAAACACCATATATTTT. Protein: CASSVRVSGNTIYF.

The CDR3 spells CASSLGHNTGELFF. The CDR3 DNA reads TGCGCCAGCAGCTTGGGACATAACACCGGGGAGCTGTTTTTT. The chain is built from TRBV5-1 and TRBJ2-2, with D unresolved. CDR3 size: 14 residues. The V gene lost 0 bases and the J gene lost 2 bases, with 5 bases spanning the gap. The V gene's germline CDR1 is SGHRS and CDR2 YFSETQ.

This chain joins TRBV21-1 and TRBJ1-6; TRBD1 reflects the table's D call only, with no check against the DNA. TRBV21-1 is an annotated pseudogene. CDR3 length: 15 amino acids. The CDR3 loop reads CASSKRDRNNSPLHF. DNA of the CDR3: TGTGCCAGCAGCAAACGAGACAGAAATAATTCACCCCTCCACTTT.

The CDR3 here is CAISDTTDAKNIQYF. CDR3 nucleotide sequence: TGTGCCATCAGTGACACGACAGACGCCAAAAACATTCAGTACTTC. This rearrangement joins TRBV10-3 to TRBJ2-4, with D perhaps matching TRBD1 (5 bases). The CDR3 is made up of 15 amino acids. V lost 3 bases, J lost 1 base, and 10 bases lay in between. Germline lookup yields CDR1 ENHRY and CDR2 SYGVKD.

The CDR3 coding sequence is TGTGCCAGCCCCCCGGTCTGTGGACAGGGGCTAAATCAGCCCCAGCATTTT. Its protein product is CASPPVCGQGLNQPQHF. The V call is TRBV6-4, the J call TRBJ1-5; 9 bases line up with TRBD1. Trimming took 8 bases from V and 4 from J; bases not matched to a gene: 15. Germline V gene sequence: CDR1 MRHNA, CDR2 SNTAGT. CDR3 size: 17 residues.

The V call is TRBV7-6, the J call TRBJ2-5; D is unclear. Trimming shortened V by 2 bases and J by 0 bases, and 13 bases separated the two germline ends. Germline V CDR1 and CDR2: SGHVS, FNYEAQ. This CDR3 spans 16 amino acids. The CDR3 coding sequence is TGTGCCAGCAGCTTAATAGCCCAGACGGACCAAGAGACCCAGTACTTC. Translated, it gives CASSLIAQTDQETQYF.

This clone appeared once. The chain couples TRBV30 to TRBJ2-2; TRBD1 aligns across 9 bases. V shed 3 bases and J 5 bases; nucleotides not matched to a gene: 10. CDR1 GTSNPN and CDR2 SVGIG come from the germline V gene (reference sequence). The CDR3 length is 16 residues. This CDR3 is CAWRIYPGQGTGELFF. The CDR3 DNA follows: TGTGCCTGGAGGATTTACCCGGGACAGGGTACCGGGGAGCTGTTTTTT.

V and J are TRBV7-3 and TRBJ2-1, with 9 bases aligning to TRBD2. CDR3 length equals 16 residues. Trimming at V came to 2 bases and at J to 9 bases, leaving 11 bases not matched to a gene. Per the germline V gene, CDR1 is SGHTA and CDR2 is FQGTGA. The CDR3 protein is CASSLVSAGGLAEQFF. As DNA, the CDR3 is TGTGCCAGCAGCTTAGTGTCCGCGGGGGGGCTGGCTGAGCAGTTCTTC. The full variable domain, in which reference TRBV7-3 and TRBJ2-1 provide the parts outside the CDR3, is GAGVSQTPSNKVTEKGKYVELRCDPISGHTALYWYRQSLGQGPEFLIYFQGTGAADDSGLPNDRFFAVRPEGSVSTLKIQRTERGDSAVYLCASSLVSAGGLAEQFFGPGTRLTVL.

V and J are TRBV3-1 (or the pseudogene TRBV3-2) and TRBJ1-1, with a possible D match to TRBD1 (5 bases). Germline assignment: CDR1 LGHDT and CDR2 YNNKEL (reference sequence). This CDR3 is 13 amino acids long. V was clipped by 3 bases and J by 7 bases, with 12 bases between them. The CDR3 here is CASSQGGSSEAFF. The DNA of the CDR3 is TGTGCCAGCAGCCAGGGGGGTTCGAGTGAAGCTTTCTTT.